This is a list of T cell receptor beta chains from one sample in a study of cytomegalovirus exposure and HLA in healthy donors. Only in-frame clones appear in the TCRdb table, and some are missing; sequencing was by immunoSEQ multiplex PCR. The repertoire has around 140,000 clones, 75% of them found once; the top ten carry about 3.5%. The sequenced sample was PBMCs. Source of these receptors: a middle-aged man in good health and CMV-seronegative. Each CDR3 is given with its conserved first and last residue. Each record gives: clone size, D gene, V gene, J gene, CDR3 DNA, CDR3 protein. D genes are given only for firm matches. Not every row has a clone size; where given, it reads once, few, many or a size class.

clone size: -
D gene: -
V gene: TRBV29-1
J gene: TRBJ2-3
CDR3 DNA: TGCAGCGTTGTGGGGGGGGCGGGGAAAACAGATACGCAGTATTTT
CDR3 protein: CSVVGGAGKTDTQYF

clone size: -
D gene: -
V gene: TRBV19
J gene: TRBJ1-1
CDR3 DNA: TGTGCCAGTAGTGTGACCAACCGGGGAACTGAAGCTTTCTTT
CDR3 protein: CASSVTNRGTEAFF

clone size: -
D gene: -
V gene: TRBV28
J gene: TRBJ1-2
CDR3 DNA: TGTGCCAGCAGTTTACCATCGGGTCAGGGCTACACCTTC
CDR3 protein: CASSLPSGQGYTF

clone size: -
D gene: TRBD1
V gene: TRBV28
J gene: TRBJ1-2
CDR3 DNA: TGTGCCAGCAGTTTACCCCCTCCGGGACAGGGGCACTATGGCTACACCTTC
CDR3 protein: CASSLPPPGQGHYGYTF

clone size: -
D gene: -
V gene: TRBV30
J gene: TRBJ2-2
CDR3 DNA: TGTGCCTGGACTCTCCAGGGGAACACCGGGGAGCTGTTTTTT
CDR3 protein: CAWTLQGNTGELFF

clone size: -
D gene: TRBD2
V gene: TRBV7-2
J gene: TRBJ2-7
CDR3 DNA: TGTGCCAGCAGCATCGGGACTAGCATCTACGAGCAGTACTTC
CDR3 protein: CASSIGTSIYEQYF

clone size: -
D gene: -
V gene: TRBV5-1
J gene: TRBJ2-1
CDR3 DNA: TGCGCCAGCAGCTCCCCGAGAGGGTGGAGGCCCTCCTACAATGAGCAGTTCTTC
CDR3 protein: CASSSPRGWRPSYNEQFF

clone size: -
D gene: -
V gene: TRBV7-8
J gene: TRBJ1-5
CDR3 DNA: TGTGCCAGCAGCTTAATAACAGGGATCGACAGCAATCAGCCCCAGCATTTT
CDR3 protein: CASSLITGIDSNQPQHF

clone size: -
D gene: TRBD2
V gene: TRBV7-9
J gene: TRBJ2-1
CDR3 DNA: TGTGCCAGCAGCCGACTAGCGGGCTCCTACAATGAGCAGTTCTTC
CDR3 protein: CASSRLAGSYNEQFF

clone size: -
D gene: -
V gene: TRBV19
J gene: TRBJ1-1
CDR3 DNA: TGTGCCAGTAGTAATGGGGGGATCGGAGCTGAAGCTTTCTTT
CDR3 protein: CASSNGGIGAEAFF

clone size: -
D gene: TRBD2
V gene: TRBV7-2
J gene: TRBJ2-7
CDR3 DNA: TGTGCCAGCAGCTCTCCCGGGACTAGCGGGGTCGTGGGGGAGCAGTACTTC
CDR3 protein: CASSSPGTSGVVGEQYF

clone size: -
D gene: -
V gene: TRBV7-8
J gene: TRBJ2-7
CDR3 DNA: TGTGCCAGCAGCTTCCGGTGGGGGGGGGCCTCCTACGAGCAGTACTTC
CDR3 protein: CASSFRWGGASYEQYF

clone size: -
D gene: TRBD2
V gene: TRBV5-6
J gene: TRBJ2-7
CDR3 DNA: TGTGCCAGCAGCTTAAGGGGACTAGCGGGGGTCTCCTACGAGCAGTACTTC
CDR3 protein: CASSLRGLAGVSYEQYF

clone size: -
D gene: TRBD1
V gene: TRBV27
J gene: TRBJ2-1
CDR3 DNA: TGTGCCAGCAGTCCACGGACAGGGCACAATGAGCAGTTCTTC
CDR3 protein: CASSPRTGHNEQFF

clone size: -
D gene: -
V gene: TRBV7-6
J gene: TRBJ2-3
CDR3 DNA: TGTGCCAGCACCAGAGGGGATACGCAGTATTTT
CDR3 protein: CASTRGDTQYF

clone size: -
D gene: TRBD1
V gene: TRBV7-9
J gene: TRBJ2-7
CDR3 DNA: TGTGCCAGCAGCTTAGCGGGAGGACAGGGCGATAGCATCTACGAGCAGTACTTC
CDR3 protein: CASSLAGGQGDSIYEQYF

clone size: -
D gene: TRBD1
V gene: TRBV9
J gene: TRBJ2-3
CDR3 DNA: TGTGCCAGCAGCTTCGGACAGGGACCAGATACGCAGTATTTT
CDR3 protein: CASSFGQGPDTQYF

clone size: -
D gene: -
V gene: TRBV6-1
J gene: TRBJ1-5
CDR3 DNA: TGTGCCAGCAGTGAAGTACCTTCCTGGGCCGATAGCAATCAGCCCCAGCATTTT
CDR3 protein: CASSEVPSWADSNQPQHF

clone size: few
D gene: -
V gene: TRBV29-1
J gene: TRBJ1-1
CDR3 DNA: TGCAGCGTTAAAGGAGGGCTTGGCACTGAAGCTTTCTTT
CDR3 protein: CSVKGGLGTEAFF

clone size: few
D gene: -
V gene: TRBV4-1
J gene: TRBJ1-1
CDR3 DNA: TGCGCCAGCAGCCACCGTCTGAACACTGAAGCTTTCTTT
CDR3 protein: CASSHRLNTEAFF

clone size: -
D gene: TRBD2
V gene: TRBV4-2
J gene: TRBJ2-5
CDR3 DNA: TGTGCCAGCAGCCGCGGGACTAGCGGGGGGGAGACCCAGTACTTC
CDR3 protein: CASSRGTSGGETQYF

clone size: -
D gene: TRBD1
V gene: TRBV7-9
J gene: TRBJ1-1
CDR3 DNA: TGTTCCAGCAGCTTACAGGGGTCGCAAGCTTTCTTT
CDR3 protein: CSSSLQGSQAFF

clone size: once
D gene: -
V gene: TRBV9
J gene: TRBJ1-1
CDR3 DNA: TGTGCCAGCAGCGTAGGGGGGGGAACGGCTGAAGCTTTCTTT
CDR3 protein: CASSVGGGTAEAFF

clone size: -
D gene: -
V gene: TRBV14
J gene: TRBJ2-1
CDR3 DNA: TGTGCCAGCAGCCAAGGAATGCAGGCAGGGGGGTCGGCGGAGGATGAGCAGTTCTTC
CDR3 protein: CASSQGMQAGGSAEDEQFF

clone size: -
D gene: -
V gene: TRBV2
J gene: TRBJ1-1
CDR3 DNA: TGTGCCAGCAGTACGGGGGAGAACACTGAAGCTTTCTTT
CDR3 protein: CASSTGENTEAFF

clone size: -
D gene: TRBD1
V gene: TRBV5-1
J gene: TRBJ2-2
CDR3 DNA: TGCGCCAGTCACAGGGGAAAGTCGGTTGCCGGGGAGCTGTTTTTT
CDR3 protein: CASHRGKSVAGELFF

clone size: few
D gene: -
V gene: TRBV28
J gene: TRBJ1-6
CDR3 DNA: TGTGCCAGCACCCGAGTAAACGCCTATAATTCACCCCTCCACTTT
CDR3 protein: CASTRVNAYNSPLHF

clone size: -
D gene: -
V gene: TRBV2
J gene: TRBJ2-7
CDR3 DNA: TGTGCCAGCAGTAAGGGTTCCCTAGCCTATGAGCAGTACTTC
CDR3 protein: CASSKGSLAYEQYF

clone size: -
D gene: -
V gene: TRBV9
J gene: TRBJ2-7
CDR3 DNA: TGTGCCAGCAGCGGCGGGACAGCCTACGAGCAGTACTTC
CDR3 protein: CASSGGTAYEQYF

clone size: medium-sized
D gene: -
V gene: TRBV6-6
J gene: TRBJ1-4
CDR3 DNA: TGTGCCAGCAGTTATCAGGTTGCTACTAATGAAAAACTGTTTTTT
CDR3 protein: CASSYQVATNEKLFF

clone size: -
D gene: TRBD1
V gene: TRBV19
J gene: TRBJ1-5
CDR3 DNA: TGTGCCAGTAGTATAGGGACAGGGGGCAATCAGCCCCAGCATTTT
CDR3 protein: CASSIGTGGNQPQHF

clone size: -
D gene: TRBD2
V gene: TRBV4-3
J gene: TRBJ2-3
CDR3 DNA: TGCGCCAGCAGCGTCGGACTAGCGCCCACAGATACGCAGTATTTT
CDR3 protein: CASSVGLAPTDTQYF

clone size: once
D gene: TRBD2
V gene: TRBV29-1
J gene: TRBJ2-7
CDR3 DNA: TGCAGCGTTGAAGGGACTAGCGGGATCAACTACGAGCAGTACTTC
CDR3 protein: CSVEGTSGINYEQYF

clone size: -
D gene: TRBD2
V gene: TRBV10-3
J gene: TRBJ2-3
CDR3 DNA: TGTGCCACGGGGACGCCTAGCGGGGCCACAGATACGCAGTATTTT
CDR3 protein: CATGTPSGATDTQYF

clone size: -
D gene: TRBD1
V gene: TRBV28
J gene: TRBJ1-6
CDR3 DNA: TGTGCCAGCAGTTCGTACAGGGGTTCACCCCTCCACTTT
CDR3 protein: CASSSYRGSPLHF

clone size: -
D gene: -
V gene: TRBV27
J gene: TRBJ1-1
CDR3 DNA: TGTGCCAGTCGCAACTCCGGAGGATTGACTGAAGCTTTCTTT
CDR3 protein: CASRNSGGLTEAFF

clone size: -
D gene: -
V gene: TRBV21-1
J gene: TRBJ1-2
CDR3 DNA: TGTGCCAGCAGTTCCATTGCGAACTATGGCTACACCTTC
CDR3 protein: CASSSIANYGYTF

clone size: -
D gene: -
V gene: TRBV5-1
J gene: TRBJ2-5
CDR3 DNA: TGCGCCAGCGCTCTAGCGCACGGAGAGACCCAGTACTTC
CDR3 protein: CASALAHGETQYF

clone size: few
D gene: -
V gene: TRBV5-1
J gene: TRBJ1-1
CDR3 DNA: TGCGCCAGCAGCTTGTTCACCCTTAAGACAGAAGAAGCTTTCTTT
CDR3 protein: CASSLFTLKTEEAFF

clone size: once
D gene: TRBD2
V gene: TRBV9
J gene: TRBJ2-5
CDR3 DNA: TGTGCCAGCAGTAACCCTTCTAGCGGGGGGGAACAAGAGACCCAGTACTTC
CDR3 protein: CASSNPSSGGEQETQYF

clone size: few
D gene: -
V gene: TRBV2
J gene: TRBJ1-1
CDR3 DNA: TGTGCCAGCATTGCCTCCGGGGGAAACACTGAAGCTTTCTTT
CDR3 protein: CASIASGGNTEAFF

clone size: few
D gene: -
V gene: TRBV7-9
J gene: TRBJ1-3
CDR3 DNA: TGTGCCAGCAGCGCAGTGGGGCCTGGAAACACCATATATTTT
CDR3 protein: CASSAVGPGNTIYF

clone size: -
D gene: TRBD1
V gene: TRBV6-6
J gene: TRBJ1-2
CDR3 DNA: TGTGCCAGCCATCAAGGGGGCAGCACCTATGGCTACACCTTC
CDR3 protein: CASHQGGSTYGYTF

clone size: -
D gene: -
V gene: TRBV27
J gene: TRBJ1-5
CDR3 DNA: TGTGCCAGCAGTTTAGGGGCCAATCAGCCCCAGCATTTT
CDR3 protein: CASSLGANQPQHF

clone size: once
D gene: -
V gene: TRBV7-3
J gene: TRBJ2-1
CDR3 DNA: TGTGCCAGCAGCCTGACAGTGTACAATGAGCAGTTCTTC
CDR3 protein: CASSLTVYNEQFF

clone size: -
D gene: TRBD1
V gene: TRBV2
J gene: TRBJ1-3
CDR3 DNA: TGTGCCTCCGGGGGACAGTACGCTGGAAACACCATATATTTT
CDR3 protein: CASGGQYAGNTIYF

clone size: -
D gene: TRBD1
V gene: TRBV28
J gene: TRBJ1-5
CDR3 DNA: TGTGCCAGCAGTTCCAGGGGGCTCGGTTATCAGCCCCAGCATTTT
CDR3 protein: CASSSRGLGYQPQHF

clone size: -
D gene: -
V gene: TRBV5-6
J gene: TRBJ1-2
CDR3 DNA: TGTGCCAGCAGCGCCACGGTCGGAGTAACCTTCGACTATGGCTACACCTTC
CDR3 protein: CASSATVGVTFDYGYTF